A single sample gave rise to the 18 T cell receptor beta chains below, sequenced in a study of shared clonotypes between healthy human individuals. Generated by immunoSEQ multiplex PCR, the TCRdb table keeps only in-frame clones and is missing some. The sample holds about half a million clones; roughly 80% are singletons and the top ten take about 12%. The specimen sequenced was PBMCs. Receptor source: a woman in her 40s in good health. Some clones in this sample may be carry-over from other donors' samples.

This clone was found a few times. The chain joins TRBV29-1 to TRBJ1-1, with TRBD1 matching over 8 bases. The V gene end was trimmed by 6 bases and the J gene end by 1 base; junction bases not matched to a gene: 10. Germline-derived CDR1 and CDR2 are SQVTM and ANQGSEA. The CDR3 loop spans 15 amino acids. This chain's CDR3 is CSVADRGRKNTEAFF. The CDR3 nucleotides read TGCAGCGTAGCAGACAGGGGAAGGAAGAACACTGAAGCTTTCTTT.

CDR3 sequence (DNA): TGTGCCACCAGCAGTGGAAGACAGGGCGACTACGAGCAGTACTTC. Its protein product is CATSSGRQGDYEQYF. This chain uses TRBV15 with TRBJ2-7; 7 nucleotides match TRBD1. V lost 3 bases to trimming and J lost 3 bases; unmatched junction nucleotides: 8. CDR3 length: 15 amino acids. Germline assignment: CDR1 LNHNV and CDR2 YYDKDF (reference sequence).

The chain uses TRBV29-1 and TRBJ2-7; D gene uncertain. Trimming left V 7 bases short and J 0 bases short, with 13 bases between. Germline assignment: CDR1 SQVTM and CDR2 ANQGSEA. This CDR3 comprises 13 residues. In DNA, the CDR3 is TGCAGCGCCGAGTCGCTTTCCTCCTACGAGCAGTACTTC. This encodes CSAESLSSYEQYF.

The gene calls are TRBV7-9 and TRBJ1-1, with 9 bases matching TRBD1. Trimming at V came to 3 bases and at J to 4 bases, leaving 6 bases not matched to a gene. The CDR3 totals 15 residues. Germline CDR1 SEHNR, CDR2 FQNEAQ (reference sequence). The CDR3 nucleotides read TGTGCCAGCAGCTTGGCGGGACAGGGTGGCACTGAAGCTTTCTTT. Residues: CASSLAGQGGTEAFF.

Comment on this clone: Different DNA sequences within this sample yield the same CDR3. This chain links TRBV10-3 with TRBJ1-1, with 8 nucleotides matching TRBD1. J was trimmed by 4 bases and V by 5 bases; bases with no gene match: 3. CDR1 is ENHRY and CDR2 is SYGVKD in the germline V gene. The CDR3 sequence is 13 residues long. CDR3 DNA: TGTGCCATCAGTCCTGGGACAGGCACTGAAGCTTTCTTT. Protein sequence: CAISPGTGTEAFF.

CDR3 coding DNA: TGTGCCAGCAGCCCAGAGAGACAGGGGGCGCTTGACAATGAGCAGTTCTTC. It encodes CASSPERQGALDNEQFF. The chain is built from TRBV12-1 and TRBJ2-1; the table's D call, TRBD1, has no DNA check behind it. TRBV12-1 is listed as a pseudogene. The CDR3 runs to 17 residues.

At least ten counts were recorded for this clone. The rearrangement links TRBV28 to TRBJ2-1; 8 bases are a match to TRBD1. The CDR3 is 13 residues long. CDR1 and CDR2 from the germline V gene are MDHEN and SYDVKM. V lost 6 bases to trimming and J lost 4 bases; unmatched junction nucleotides: 2. CDR3 residues: CASRGTGYNEQFF. DNA for the CDR3: TGTGCCAGCAGAGGGACAGGTTACAATGAGCAGTTCTTC. Supplemented by reference TRBV28 and TRBJ2-1, the full variable domain reads DVKVTQSSRYLVKRTGEKVFLECVQDMDHENMFWYRQDPGLGLRLIYFSYDVKMKEKGDIPEGYSVSREKKERFSLILESASTNQTSMYLCASRGTGYNEQFFGPGTRLTVL.

This rearrangement joins TRBV18 to TRBJ1-1, with 10 bases identical to TRBD1. Germline V CDR1 and CDR2: KGHSH, LQKENI. With V trimmed by 2 bases and J by 11 bases, 8 bases remained unmatched. The CDR3 length is 14 residues. CDR3 nucleotides: TGTGCCAGCTCACCAAACCGGGACAGGGGTTTGGCTTTCTTT. Encoded protein: CASSPNRDRGLAFF.

V usage is TRBV30 and J usage is TRBJ2-5; D possibly corresponds to TRBD1 (6 bases). The J call may be wrong; the DNA end is better matched by TRBJ2-7. Germline V gives CDR1 GTSNPN, CDR2 SVGIG (reference sequence). The CDR3 is 14 amino acids. CDR3 amino acids: CAWSKQGIAYEQYF. The CDR3 bases are TGTGCCTGGAGCAAACAGGGTATAGCCTACGAGCAGTACTTC.

This sequence joins TRBV10-3 and TRBJ2-1, with 8 bases lining up with TRBD2. This CDR3 is built from 17 residues. The V gene's germline CDR1 is ENHRY and CDR2 SYGVKD. V dropped 2 bases and J dropped 2; count of bases not matched to a gene: 8. In DNA form, the CDR3 reads TGTGCCATCAGTGAGGGAAGATCGGGAGGGACCTACAATGAGCAGTTCTTC. Amino acid sequence: CAISEGRSGGTYNEQFF.

The V gene is TRBV2, the J gene TRBJ1-5; D remains unclear. Germline CDR1 and CDR2: SNHLY and FYNNEI. V was pared by 4 bases and J by 3 bases, with 7 bases between. The CDR3 sequence is 13 residues long. Written as DNA, the CDR3 is TGTGCCAGCAGTGTTACTACCAATCAGCCCCAGCATTTT. Its protein product is CASSVTTNQPQHF.

This sequence joins TRBV27 and TRBJ2-2; weak D call: TRBD2 (6 bases). Per the germline V gene, CDR1 is MNHEY and CDR2 is SMNVEV (reference sequence). V shed 4 bases and J shed 5 bases, with 8 bases lying between them. This CDR3 contains 13 residues. In nucleotides, the CDR3 is TGTGCCAGCAGTTCCCGGGGGACCGGGGAGCTGTTTTTT. Translated, it gives CASSSRGTGELFF.

This chain connects TRBV6-1 to TRBJ2-3, with no clear D. Germline CDR1 and CDR2: MNHNS and SASEGT. V dropped 0 bases and J dropped 0 bases, with 10 bases sitting between them. The CDR3 loop spans 16 amino acids. The CDR3 reads CASSEALLSSTDTQYF. Here the CDR3 DNA reads TGTGCCAGCAGTGAAGCGCTTCTTTCTAGCACAGATACGCAGTATTTT.

V and J are TRBV19 and TRBJ2-7; 11 bases agree with TRBD2. The CDR3 has 18 residues. V was clipped by 3 bases and J by 0 bases; unmatched bases: 10. Germline CDR1 and CDR2: LNHDA and SQIVND (reference sequence). CDR3 region: CASSIGTSGSPFSYEQYF. CDR3 sequence (DNA): TGTGCCAGTAGTATTGGGACTAGCGGATCTCCATTCTCCTACGAGCAGTACTTC.

This clone was picked up a small number of times. The V and J genes are TRBV7-3 and TRBJ2-7; 7 bases are a match to TRBD2. Germline CDR1 and CDR2: SGHTA and FQGTGA. Trimming removed 5 bases from V and 2 bases from J; junction bases left unmatched: 3. The CDR3 is 13 residues long. In DNA, the CDR3 is TGTGCCAGCAGCCTCGGACTAGCCTACGAGCAGTACTTC. Its translation is CASSLGLAYEQYF.

This clone occurred a few times. The chain uses TRBV11-2 and TRBJ2-4; D perhaps matches TRBD1 (6 bases). This CDR3 comprises 13 residues. Germline values: CDR1 SGHAT, CDR2 FQNNGV. V shed 5 bases and J shed 7 bases, with 12 bases lying between them. The CDR3: CASSNDRSNIQYF. In DNA form, the CDR3 reads TGTGCCAGCAGCAACGACAGGTCCAACATTCAGTACTTC.

This chain uses TRBV6-1 with TRBJ2-7; tentatively, D is TRBD1 (6 bases). The CDR3 is made up of 13 amino acids. Germline V gives CDR1 MNHNS, CDR2 SASEGT. V lost 6 bases and J 5 bases, leaving 14 bases between the germline ends. The CDR3 is CASSANRADEQYF. The CDR3 nucleotides are TGTGCCAGCAGCGCCAACAGGGCGGACGAGCAGTACTTC.

This clone was counted only a few times. The chain employs TRBV6-5 and TRBJ1-1, with a tentative D call TRBD1 (5 bases). The CDR3 totals 13 residues. CDR1 is MNHEY and CDR2 is SVGAGI in the germline V gene. Trimming took 5 bases from V and 3 from J, leaving 10 bases between them. CDR3 in DNA: TGTGCCAGCAGTGTTGAGGGACACACTGAAGCTTTCTTT. Its translation is CASSVEGHTEAFF.